Listed below are T cell receptor beta chains from one sample, sequenced in a study of T cell repertoires in cytomegalovirus infection. A single record per CDR3 protein comes from TCRdb applying MiXCR to the reads. Of under 800,000 distinct CDR3 sequences in the sample, 20% to 30% were seen once. Sequenced: CD8+ T cells from PBMCs. The receptor set was obtained from a human donor in good health (CMV status not recorded). Some clones in this sample may be carry-over from other donors' samples. CDR3s include the opening cysteine and the closing phenylalanine or tryptophan. A D gene is named only where the DNA matches it firmly. Size values are once, few and many counts, or a class for expanded clones, and some rows have none.

d_call clone_size j_call v_call cdr3_nt cdr3_aa
TRBD1 many TRBJ2-7 TRBV7-9 TGTGCCAGCAGCACAGGGGGCTACGAGCAGTACTTC CASSTGGYEQYF
NA NA TRBJ1-4 TRBV25-1 TGTGCCAGTTCCGGGGAAAAACTGTTTTTT CASSGEKLFF
NA many TRBJ1-5 TRBV6-2/TRBV6-3 TGTGCCAGCACTCGGCAGTATAGCAATCAGCCCCAGCATTTT CASTRQYSNQPQHF
NA many TRBJ1-5 TRBV7-8 TGTGCCAGCAGCTTAGGTTTAGGAATGGCTCAGCCCCAGCATTTT CASSLGLGMAQPQHF
TRBD2 NA TRBJ2-3 TRBV10-3 TGTGCCATCAGTTTAGCGGGGGGGCCTGATACGCAGTATTTT CAISLAGGPDTQYF
NA few TRBJ2-2 TRBV19 TGTGCCAGTAGTATGCACACCGGGGAGCTGTTTTTT CASSMHTGELFF
NA many TRBJ2-5 TRBV7-9 TGTGCCAGCACCACGAGACTAGTCAGTATCCAGTACTTC CASTTRLVSIQYF
TRBD1 few TRBJ1-5 TRBV5-6 TGTGCCAGCAGCTTGAGGGACAGGGTAAATCAGCCCCAGCATTTT CASSLRDRVNQPQHF
TRBD2 few TRBJ2-1 TRBV15 TGTGCCACCAGCAGAGAAGCCAGCGGGGTATACAATGAGCAGTTCTTC CATSREASGVYNEQFF
NA NA TRBJ2-3 TRBV2 TGTGCCAGCCTTAAGGCCCTAATGCGACACAAGGATACGCAGTATTTT CASLKALMRHKDTQYF
TRBD2 NA TRBJ2-1 TRBV20-1 TGCAGTAGCGGGGAGTACAATGAGCAGTTCTTC CSSGEYNEQFF
NA NA TRBJ2-5 TRBV4-1 TGCGCCAGCAGCCAAGAGATCGCGACAGCTTCGGAGACCCAGTACTTC CASSQEIATASETQYF
NA many TRBJ1-6 TRBV7-6 TGTGCCAGCAGCACTAACCAGGGACCCTATAATTCACCCCTCCACTTT CASSTNQGPYNSPLHF
NA NA TRBJ2-3 TRBV6-5 TGTGCCAGCAGTTACGCCATCCGGGGCTTGACCGATACGCAGTATTTT CASSYAIRGLTDTQYF
NA few TRBJ1-2 TRBV13 TGTGCCAGCAGTTTAGACAGAGCTGTCCAAAACTATGGCTACACCTTC CASSLDRAVQNYGYTF
NA many TRBJ2-1 TRBV5-6 TGTGCCAGCAGCTTAGGCAGGGCCAATGAGCAGTTCTTC CASSLGRANEQFF
TRBD1 many TRBJ2-7 TRBV6-1 TGTGCCAGCAGTGAACTGGTCAGGGGGCTAAACGAGCAGTACTTC CASSELVRGLNEQYF
NA NA TRBJ1-1 TRBV5-6 TGTGCCAGCAGCTTCAGGACGAAGCCTACTGAAGCTTTCTTT CASSFRTKPTEAFF
TRBD2 NA TRBJ2-3 TRBV14 TGTGCCAGCAGCCCCTCGGGGGGGCTCTCGAACACAGATACGCAGTATTTT CASSPSGGLSNTDTQYF
NA once TRBJ2-7 TRBV7-6 TGTGCCAGCAGCTTAAAGGGGGTATACGAGCAGTACTTC CASSLKGVYEQYF
NA NA TRBJ2-1 TRBV7-6 TGTGCCAGCAGTAGTCCTAGGACTAACGGTGAGCAGTTCTTC CASSSPRTNGEQFF
NA once TRBJ2-7 TRBV29-1 TGCAGCGCAATGACAACGTTCTCCTACGAGCAGTACTTC CSAMTTFSYEQYF
NA NA TRBJ1-2 TRBV4-2 TGTGCCAGCAGCCAAGATAGGAACGGGCTCTATGGCTACACCTTC CASSQDRNGLYGYTF
NA NA TRBJ1-5 TRBV7-9 TGTGCCAGCAGCTCAGTCAGTAGCAATCAGCCCCAGCATTTT CASSSVSSNQPQHF
NA many TRBJ2-3 TRBV12-3/TRBV12-4 TGTGCCAGCAGTCAAACAGGGTTTCCACCAGATACGCAGTATTTT CASSQTGFPPDTQYF
NA few TRBJ1-1 TRBV7-9 TGTGCCAGCAGAGGGGAACAGGGCCGCGGAGGTTTCTTT CASRGEQGRGGFF
NA NA TRBJ2-5 TRBV20-1 TGCAGTGCTGGACCGGGGGCCCAGACCCAGTACTTC CSAGPGAQTQYF
TRBD2 many TRBJ2-1 TRBV11-2 TGTGCCAGCAGCTTAGCCGGGACTAGCGGCTCCTACAATGAGCAGTTCTTC CASSLAGTSGSYNEQFF
NA NA TRBJ2-1 TRBV7-1 TGTGCCAGCAGCCCCGGGGCCAACGATGAGCAGTTCTTC CASSPGANDEQFF
TRBD1 few TRBJ2-2 TRBV4-1 TGCGCCAGCAGGTGGGACAGGGGGACCGGGGAGCTGTTTTTT CASRWDRGTGELFF
NA few TRBJ2-7 TRBV15 TGTGCCACCAGCAGAGATTTAGGGGCCTACGAGCAGTACTTC CATSRDLGAYEQYF
TRBD2 NA TRBJ2-7 TRBV6-4 TGTGCCAGCAGCGCCGTGGGGGGGGGTTCAGCGGGTCAGTACTTC CASSAVGGGSAGQYF
NA few TRBJ2-1 TRBV6-1 TGTGCCACCCCCGCGAGGGACTCCCGTAACAATGAGCAGTTCTTC CATPARDSRNNEQFF
NA NA TRBJ2-5 TRBV29-1 TGCAGCGTACCCGTACTCGGGGGCGGTGAGACCCAGTACTTC CSVPVLGGGETQYF
NA NA TRBJ1-1 TRBV19 TGTGCCACGGGGACGGTGGGCACTGAAGCTTTCTTT CATGTVGTEAFF
NA NA TRBJ1-4 TRBV7-4 TGTGCCAGCAGCTTTGGACCTCTGAAAAAACTGTTTTTT CASSFGPLKKLFF
NA few TRBJ1-2 TRBV11-2 TGTGCCAGCAGCTTCCAGGGAAACTATGGCTACACCTTC CASSFQGNYGYTF
NA few TRBJ2-5 TRBV20-1 TGCAGTGCTAGAGACCGTGTCCCTCAAGAGACCCAGTACTTC CSARDRVPQETQYF
NA NA TRBJ1-1 TRBV20-1 TGCAGTGCTAGAGATCGAACAACCTCGTCCACTGAAGCTTTCTTT CSARDRTTSSTEAFF
NA NA TRBJ2-2 TRBV11-2 TGTGCCAGCAGCTTAGCATATCGGGAGGTGGCAGGGGGACCCGGGGAGCTGTTTTTT CASSLAYREVAGGPGELFF
NA many TRBJ1-6 TRBV19 TGTGCCAGTACCTATGGGGGGACACCCCTCCACTTT CASTYGGTPLHF
NA few TRBJ2-7 TRBV28 TGTGCCAGCAGTTTCACGCTGCCGTCCTACGAGCAGTACTTC CASSFTLPSYEQYF
NA NA TRBJ2-2 TRBV19 TGTGCCAGTAGTGGCCCCCAGGGAATCGGGGAGCTGTTTTTT CASSGPQGIGELFF
NA few TRBJ2-7 TRBV10-3 TGTGCCATCAGTGAGGTGGGGGACACCTACGAGCAGTACTTC CAISEVGDTYEQYF
TRBD2 few TRBJ2-1 TRBV20-1 TGCAGTGCTGCCCCGGGACTAGCGGGGGGGCCCTCCTACAATGAGCAGTTCTTC CSAAPGLAGGPSYNEQFF
NA few TRBJ1-1 TRBV5-8 TGTGCCAGCAGCTTGTGGGGCGTGAACACTGAAGCTTTCTTT CASSLWGVNTEAFF
NA NA TRBJ1-1 TRBV20-1 TGCAGTGCTTTGGGGAGGCGGACGAACACTGAAGCTTTCTTT CSALGRRTNTEAFF
TRBD2 many TRBJ2-3 TRBV7-2 TGTGCCAGCGAGGGACTAGCGGGGGGGTACACAGATACGCAGTATTTT CASEGLAGGYTDTQYF
NA many TRBJ2-3 TRBV7-6 TGTGCCAGCAGCTTAGTGGGTGGGGACACAGATACGCAGTATTTT CASSLVGGDTDTQYF
NA few TRBJ2-6 TRBV2 TGTGCCAGCAACAGGGATCGGGGCCCTATTGATTTTGGGGCCAACGTCCTGACTTTC CASNRDRGPIDFGANVLTF
NA NA TRBJ2-1 TRBV6-6 TGTGCCAGCAGCTCCGACAGTAGGTACAATGAGCAGTTCTTC CASSSDSRYNEQFF
TRBD1 many TRBJ1-6 TRBV7-2 TGTGCCAGCAGCCAGGGGGTTGGGGATTCACCCCTCCACTTT CASSQGVGDSPLHF
NA few TRBJ2-3 TRBV11-3 TGTGCCAGCAGCTCCCGCTCAGGGTTGGACACAGATACGCAGTATTTT CASSSRSGLDTDTQYF
NA many TRBJ2-1 TRBV6-5 TGTGCCAGCAGTTACCGGGGAGGCAATGAGCAGTTCTTC CASSYRGGNEQFF
NA few TRBJ2-3 TRBV2 TGTGCCTTAACGAAGAGCACAGATACGCAGTATTTT CALTKSTDTQYF
NA NA TRBJ1-1 TRBV14 TGTGCCAGCAGCCAAGACGGGACACCGATGAACACTGAAGCTTTCTTT CASSQDGTPMNTEAFF
TRBD1 NA TRBJ2-1 TRBV23-1 TGCGCCAGCAGTGAAAAGGGGACAGGGGGCTACTTTGAGCAGTTCTTC CASSEKGTGGYFEQFF
TRBD2 NA TRBJ2-3 TRBV20-1 TGCAGTGCTAGCGGGGCTAGCGGGGAACGAGCTCTCTCCACAGATACGCAGTATTTT CSASGASGERALSTDTQYF
TRBD2 NA TRBJ2-1 TRBV6-5 TGTGCCAGCAGTTACGGAATCGAGCGGGACCCTGTCGAGCAGTTCTTC CASSYGIERDPVEQFF
TRBD1 few TRBJ2-3 TRBV4-3 TGCGCCAGCAGCCAAGAAGGGGGCTGGTCAGATACGCAGTATTTT CASSQEGGWSDTQYF